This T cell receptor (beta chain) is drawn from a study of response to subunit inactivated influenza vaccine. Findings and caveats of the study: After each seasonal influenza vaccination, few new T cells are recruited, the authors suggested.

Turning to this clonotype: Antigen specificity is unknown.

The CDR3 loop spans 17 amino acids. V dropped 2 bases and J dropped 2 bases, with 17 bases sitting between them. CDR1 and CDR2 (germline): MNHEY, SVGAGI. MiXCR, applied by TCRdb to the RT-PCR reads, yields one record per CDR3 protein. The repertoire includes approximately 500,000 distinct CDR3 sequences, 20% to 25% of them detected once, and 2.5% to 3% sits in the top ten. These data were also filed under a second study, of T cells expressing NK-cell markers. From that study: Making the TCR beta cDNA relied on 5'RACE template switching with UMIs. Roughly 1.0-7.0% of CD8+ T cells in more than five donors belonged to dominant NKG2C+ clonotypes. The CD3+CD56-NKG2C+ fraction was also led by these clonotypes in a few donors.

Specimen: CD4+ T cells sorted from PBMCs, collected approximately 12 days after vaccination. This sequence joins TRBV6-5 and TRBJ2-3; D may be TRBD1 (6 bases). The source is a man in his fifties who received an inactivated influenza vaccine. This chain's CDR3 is CASSYRLPGHHTDTQYF. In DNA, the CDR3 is TGTGCCAGCAGTTACCGGCTCCCGGGACACCACACAGATACGCAGTATTTT.